Sequencing of this T cell receptor beta chain was carried out in a study of CD8 T cells in Susac syndrome. RNA, at roughly 0.45 to 1 ug, was reverse transcribed with random hexamers. The amplification used immunoSEQ multiplex PCR on TCR beta CDR3; it spanned 54 Vbeta and 13 Jbeta. TCRdb used MiXCR to reprocess the immunoSEQ multiplex PCR reads, holding one entry per CDR3 protein. The sample contains 120,000 or so distinct CDR3 sequences, 90% to 95% of which appear only once. The sequenced sample was CD4+ T cells from PBMCs. The sequence was collected from a human donor in good health.

The CDR3 DNA is TGCGCCAGCAGAGGTCTCACCTACAATGAGCAGTTCTTC. Translation gives CASRGLTYNEQFF. This chain joins TRBV5-1 and TRBJ2-1; no firm D call. Trimming left V 5 bases short and J 2 bases short, with 8 bases between. The CDR3 is 13 amino acids. CDR1 is SGHRS and CDR2 is YFSETQ in the germline V gene.